Following are 13 T cell receptor beta chains from one sample sequenced in a study of blood T cell repertoires in COVID-19. The table came from immunoSEQ multiplex PCR; TCRdb's copy has only in-frame clones and leaves some out. Altogether about 330,000 clones are present, 86% being singletons, with the ten largest covering about 9.4%. Input material: PBMCs or T cells enriched from blood (not recorded which). These TCRs come from a woman aged 18-29 years who had recovered from COVID-19.

The rearrangement uses TRBV7-6 and TRBJ2-1; no reliable D call. Germline CDR1 SGHVS, CDR2 FNYEAQ. The V gene lost 4 bases and the J gene lost 2 bases, with 18 bases spanning the gap. The CDR3 covers 17 residues. In DNA form, the CDR3 reads TGTGCCAGCAGCTCCGTTGGAGAGCCGTCCGCCTACAATGAGCAGTTCTTC. Translating it yields CASSSVGEPSAYNEQFF.

The chain is built from TRBV10-3 and TRBJ1-2; 8 nucleotides match TRBD1. Unmatched junction bases numbered 11, after V lost 10 bases and J lost 7 bases. The CDR3 is 13 residues long. The V gene's germline CDR1 is ENHRY and CDR2 SYGVKD. The chain's CDR3 is CASDSGGESGYTF. The CDR3, as DNA: TGTGCCAGCGATTCAGGGGGCGAGAGTGGCTACACCTTC.

The J gene is TRBJ2-2, the V gene TRBV5-5, with 8 bases identical to TRBD2. Trimming removed 4 bases from V and 6 bases from J; junction bases left unmatched: 5. The CDR3 spans 14 residues. Per germline, CDR1 SGHKS and CDR2 YYEKEE (reference sequence). CDR3 DNA: TGTGCCAGCAGCACCCGGACTAGCCCCGGGGAGCTGTTTTTT. It is translated as CASSTRTSPGELFF.

V and J are TRBV27 and TRBJ1-4; possibly TRBD1 for D (6 bases). Trimming pared 3 bases from V and 7 bases from J, leaving 12 bases between. CDR3 length: 14 amino acids. Germline-derived CDR1 and CDR2 are MNHEY and SMNVEV (reference sequence). CDR3 protein: CASSFMGAGEKLFF. CDR3 coding DNA: TGTGCCAGCAGTTTTATGGGGGCAGGTGAAAAACTGTTTTTT.

DNA of the CDR3: TGTGCCATCAGTGAGGTGGCAGGGGGGAACTACGAGCAGTACTTC. It codes for CAISEVAGGNYEQYF. This chain uses TRBV10-3 with TRBJ2-7; possibly TRBD1 for D (7 bases). The CDR3 is made up of 15 amino acids. Germline CDR1 is ENHRY and CDR2 is SYGVKD. Trimming shortened V by 2 bases and J by 3 bases, and 14 bases separated the two germline ends.

The chain recombines TRBV18 with TRBJ1-1; possibly TRBD1 for D (6 bases). This CDR3 region has 15 residues. The V end lost 0 bases, the J end lost 1 base, and 9 bases lay between the germline ends. The germline CDR1 and CDR2 sequences are KGHSH and LQKENI. CDR3 nucleotides: TGTGCCAGCTCACCACCCCGGACAGCGAACACTGAAGCTTTCTTT. This codes for CASSPPRTANTEAFF.

The V call is TRBV7-9, the J call TRBJ1-1; possibly TRBD1 for D (5 bases). The CDR3 loop spans 14 amino acids. V shed 5 bases and J shed 1 base, with 11 bases lying between them. Germline V gives CDR1 SEHNR, CDR2 FQNEAQ (reference sequence). CDR3 in amino acids: CASSPGLENTEAFF. The CDR3 bases are TGTGCCAGCAGCCCGGGACTGGAGAACACTGAAGCTTTCTTT.

The V call is TRBV28, the J call TRBJ1-1; D gene unclear. There are 14 residues in the CDR3. Trimming pared 2 bases from V and 3 bases from J, leaving 10 bases between. Germline CDR1 and CDR2: MDHEN and SYDVKM. CDR3 DNA sequence: TGTGCCAGCAGTTTAGAGAGGGTGGACACTGAAGCTTTCTTT. Amino acids: CASSLERVDTEAFF.

This clone was detected only a few times. V and J are TRBV7-3 and TRBJ1-1, with 11 bases fitting TRBD1. The CDR3 has 13 residues. Germline CDR1 reads SGHTA; CDR2 reads FQGTGA. With 5 bases clipped from V and 10 bases from J, the junction kept 6 bases outside the gene matches. In DNA form, the CDR3 reads TGTGCCAGCAGCGCGGACAGGGGGCATTCAGCTTTCTTT. It yields the protein CASSADRGHSAFF. Using reference TRBV7-3 and TRBJ1-1 for the parts outside the CDR3, the full variable domain is GAGVSQTPSNKVTEKGKYVELRCDPISGHTALYWYRQSLGQGPEFLIYFQGTGAADDSGLPNDRFFAVRPEGSVSTLKIQRTERGDSAVYLCASSADRGHSAFFGQGTRLTVV.

The sample holds one count of this clone. The J gene is TRBJ2-7, the V gene TRBV5-1; 7 nucleotides match TRBD2. The CDR3 loop spans 14 amino acids. The germline CDR1 and CDR2 sequences are SGHRS and YFSETQ. Trimming took 4 bases from V and 2 from J; bases not matched to a gene: 6. The CDR3 coding sequence is TGCGCCAGCAGCCTCGGACTAGTTGCCTACGAGCAGTACTTC. This encodes CASSLGLVAYEQYF.

The chain recombines TRBV5-1 with TRBJ2-2; possible D gene TRBD2, 5 bases. This CDR3 contains 13 residues. CDR1 is SGHRS and CDR2 is YFSETQ in the germline V gene. Trimming left V 5 bases short and J 1 base short, with 6 bases between. The CDR3 spells CASSGGNTGELFF. The DNA of the CDR3 is TGCGCCAGCAGTGGAGGGAACACCGGGGAGCTGTTTTTT. Supplemented by reference TRBV5-1 and TRBJ2-2, the full variable domain reads KAGVTQTPRYLIKTRGQQVTLSCSPISGHRSVSWYQQTPGQGLQFLFEYFSETQRNKGNFPGRFSGRQFSNSRSEMNVSTLELGDSALYLCASSGGNTGELFFGEGSRLTVL.

The V gene is TRBV5-1, the J gene TRBJ2-2; TRBD1 is a possible D gene (5 bases). CDR1 and CDR2 (germline): SGHRS, YFSETQ. Trimming cost V 5 bases and J 9 bases, with 8 bases left between them. The CDR3 is 11 amino acids. The CDR3 DNA is TGCGCCAGCAGGACAGTCCGGGAGCTGTTTTTT. It encodes CASRTVRELFF.

The chain employs TRBV28 and TRBJ2-2; 7 positions match TRBD2. Per the germline V gene, CDR1 is MDHEN and CDR2 is SYDVKM. Trimming at V came to 2 bases and at J to 4 bases, leaving 7 bases not matched to a gene. This CDR3 is 16 amino acids long. In nucleotides, the CDR3 is TGTGCCAGCAGTTTAAATTGGCGGGAGCTCACCGGGGAGCTGTTTTTT. Protein sequence: CASSLNWRELTGELFF.